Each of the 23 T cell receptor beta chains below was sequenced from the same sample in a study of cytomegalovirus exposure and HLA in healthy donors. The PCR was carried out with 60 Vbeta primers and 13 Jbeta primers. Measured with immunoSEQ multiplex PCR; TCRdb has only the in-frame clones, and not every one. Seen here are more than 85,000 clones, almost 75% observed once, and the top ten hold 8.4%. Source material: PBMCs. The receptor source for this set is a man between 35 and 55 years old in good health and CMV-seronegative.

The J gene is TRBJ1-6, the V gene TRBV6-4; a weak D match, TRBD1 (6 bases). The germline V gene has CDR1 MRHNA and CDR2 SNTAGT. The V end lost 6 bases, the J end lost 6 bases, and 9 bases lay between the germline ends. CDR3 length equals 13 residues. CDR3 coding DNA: TGTGCCAGCAGCCCGGACAGTAATTCACCCCTCCACTTT. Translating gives CASSPDSNSPLHF.

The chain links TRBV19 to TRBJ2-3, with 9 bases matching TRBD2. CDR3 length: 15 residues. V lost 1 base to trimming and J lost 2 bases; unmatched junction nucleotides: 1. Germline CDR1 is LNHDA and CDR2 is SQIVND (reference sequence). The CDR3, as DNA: TGTGCCAGTAGTATAGGACTAGCGGCCACAGATACGCAGTATTTT. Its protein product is CASSIGLAATDTQYF.

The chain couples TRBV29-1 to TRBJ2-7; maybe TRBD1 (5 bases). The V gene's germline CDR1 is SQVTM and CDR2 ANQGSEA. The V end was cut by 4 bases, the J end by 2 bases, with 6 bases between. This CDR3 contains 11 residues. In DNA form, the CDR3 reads TGCAGCGTTGGACAGCCCTACGAGCAGTACTTC. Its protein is CSVGQPYEQYF.

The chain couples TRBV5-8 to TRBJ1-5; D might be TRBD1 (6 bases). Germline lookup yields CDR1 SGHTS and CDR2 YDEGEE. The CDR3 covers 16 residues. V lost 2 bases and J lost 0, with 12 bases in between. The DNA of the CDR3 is TGTGCCAGCAGCTTAGCGACAGGTCATAGCAATCAGCCCCAGCATTTT. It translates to CASSLATGHSNQPQHF. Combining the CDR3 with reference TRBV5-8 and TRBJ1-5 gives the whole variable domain EAGVTQSPTHLIKTRGQQATLRCSPISGHTSVYWYQQALGLGLQFLLWYDEGEERNRGNFPPRFSGRQFPNYSSELNVNALELEDSALYLCASSLATGHSNQPQHFGDGTRLSIL.

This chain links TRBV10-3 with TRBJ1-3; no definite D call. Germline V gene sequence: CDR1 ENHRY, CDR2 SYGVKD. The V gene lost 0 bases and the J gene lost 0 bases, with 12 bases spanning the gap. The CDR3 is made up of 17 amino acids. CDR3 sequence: CAISESAGRFSGNTIYF. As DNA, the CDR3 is TGTGCCATCAGTGAGTCAGCTGGGAGGTTCTCTGGAAACACCATATATTTT.

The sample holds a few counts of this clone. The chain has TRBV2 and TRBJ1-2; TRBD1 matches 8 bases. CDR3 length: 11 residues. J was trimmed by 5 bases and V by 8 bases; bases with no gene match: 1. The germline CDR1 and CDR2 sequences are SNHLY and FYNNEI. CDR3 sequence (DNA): TGTGCCAGCCGACAGGGGTATGGCTACACCTTC. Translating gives CASRQGYGYTF.

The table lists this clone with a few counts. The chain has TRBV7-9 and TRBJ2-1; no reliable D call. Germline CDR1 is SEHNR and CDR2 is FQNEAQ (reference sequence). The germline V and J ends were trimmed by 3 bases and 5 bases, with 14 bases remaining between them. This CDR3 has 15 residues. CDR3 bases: TGTGCCAGCAGCTTCCGGCAGCGCGCCGACAATGAGCAGTTCTTC. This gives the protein CASSFRQRADNEQFF.

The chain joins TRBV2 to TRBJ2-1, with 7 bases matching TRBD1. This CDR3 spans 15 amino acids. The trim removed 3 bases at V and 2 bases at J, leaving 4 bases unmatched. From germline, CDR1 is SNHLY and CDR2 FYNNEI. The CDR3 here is CASSEGQFTYNEQFF. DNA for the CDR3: TGTGCCAGCAGTGAGGGACAGTTTACCTACAATGAGCAGTTCTTC.

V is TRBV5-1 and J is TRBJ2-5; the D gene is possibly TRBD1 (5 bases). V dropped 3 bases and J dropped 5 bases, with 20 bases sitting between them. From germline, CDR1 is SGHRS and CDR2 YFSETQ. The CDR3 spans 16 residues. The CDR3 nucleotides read TGCGCCAGCAGCTCCCAACCTATGACAGCACCTGAGACCCAGTACTTC. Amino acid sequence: CASSSQPMTAPETQYF.

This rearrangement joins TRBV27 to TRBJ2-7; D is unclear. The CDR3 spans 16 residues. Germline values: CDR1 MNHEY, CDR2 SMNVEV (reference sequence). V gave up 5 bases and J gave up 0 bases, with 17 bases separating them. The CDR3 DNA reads TGTGCCAGCAGTCCCTCGTCGGGTATGAGCTCCTACGAGCAGTACTTC. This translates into CASSPSSGMSSYEQYF.

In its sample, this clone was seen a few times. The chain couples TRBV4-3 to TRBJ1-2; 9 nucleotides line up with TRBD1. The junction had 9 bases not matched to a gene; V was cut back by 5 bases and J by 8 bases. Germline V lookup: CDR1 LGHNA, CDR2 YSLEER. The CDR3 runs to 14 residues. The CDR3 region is CASSLDRGGGGYTF. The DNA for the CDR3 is TGCGCCAGCAGCTTGGACAGGGGAGGAGGCGGCTACACCTTC.

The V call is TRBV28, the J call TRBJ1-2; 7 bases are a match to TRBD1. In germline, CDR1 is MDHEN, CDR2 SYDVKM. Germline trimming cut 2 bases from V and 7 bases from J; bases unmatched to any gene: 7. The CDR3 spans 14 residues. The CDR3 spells CASSLQNRGGGYTF. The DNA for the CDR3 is TGTGCCAGCAGTTTACAAAACAGGGGCGGTGGCTACACCTTC.

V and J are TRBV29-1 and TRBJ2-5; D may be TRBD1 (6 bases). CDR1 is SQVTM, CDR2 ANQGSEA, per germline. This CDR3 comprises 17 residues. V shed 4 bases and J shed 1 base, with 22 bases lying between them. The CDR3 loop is CSVAGTPTWRSQETQYF. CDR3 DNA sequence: TGCAGCGTTGCCGGGACACCGACCTGGCGAAGCCAAGAGACCCAGTACTTC. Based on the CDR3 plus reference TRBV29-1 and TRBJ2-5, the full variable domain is SAVISQKPSRDICQRGTSLTIQCQVDSQVTMMFWYRQQPGQSLTLIATANQGSEATYESGFVIDKFPISRPNLTFSTLTVSNMSPEDSSIYLCSVAGTPTWRSQETQYFGPGTRLLVL.

The CDR3 here is CASGGTGKTNYGYTF. CDR3 sequence (DNA): TGCGCCAGCGGAGGGACAGGAAAGACTAACTATGGCTACACCTTC. The chain couples TRBV4-3 to TRBJ1-2; 8 bases agree with TRBD1. Trimming at V came to 8 bases and at J to 0 bases, leaving 8 bases not matched to a gene. CDR3 size: 15 residues. Germline lookup yields CDR1 LGHNA and CDR2 YSLEER.

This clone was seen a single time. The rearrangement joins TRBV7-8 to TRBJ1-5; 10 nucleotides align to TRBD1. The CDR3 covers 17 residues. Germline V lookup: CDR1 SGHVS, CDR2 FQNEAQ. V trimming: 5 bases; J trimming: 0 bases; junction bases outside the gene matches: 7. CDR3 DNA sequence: TGTGCCAGCAGCCCATGGGACAGGGGTAATAGCAATCAGCCCCAGCATTTT. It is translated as CASSPWDRGNSNQPQHF.

The CDR3 DNA is TGTGCCAGCAGCCCTCGTGCAGGGAACACTGAAGCTTTCTTT. This sequence encodes CASSPRAGNTEAFF. The rearrangement joins TRBV7-6 to TRBJ1-1; D gene uncertain. This CDR3 region has 14 residues. CDR1 is SGHVS, CDR2 FNYEAQ, per germline. Trimming took off 5 bases at V and 1 base at J, with 11 bases between the two ends.

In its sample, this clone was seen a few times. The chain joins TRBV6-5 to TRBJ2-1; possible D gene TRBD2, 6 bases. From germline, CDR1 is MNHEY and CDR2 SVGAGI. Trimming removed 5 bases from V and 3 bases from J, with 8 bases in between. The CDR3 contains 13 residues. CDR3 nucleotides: TGTGCCAGCAGTAAGACTAGCTACAATGAGCAGTTCTTC. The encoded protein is CASSKTSYNEQFF.

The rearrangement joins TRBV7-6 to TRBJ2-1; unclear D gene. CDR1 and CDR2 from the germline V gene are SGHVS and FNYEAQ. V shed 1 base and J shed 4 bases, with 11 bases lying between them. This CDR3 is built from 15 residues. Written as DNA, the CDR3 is TGTGCCAGCAGCTTAGACCTGGCGGATTACAATGAGCAGTTCTTC. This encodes CASSLDLADYNEQFF.

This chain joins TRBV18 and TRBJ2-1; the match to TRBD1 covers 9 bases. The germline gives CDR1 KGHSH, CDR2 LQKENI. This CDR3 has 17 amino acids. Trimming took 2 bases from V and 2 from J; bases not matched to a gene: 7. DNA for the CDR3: TGTGCCAGCTCACCATTACAGGGGGCGCTCCCCTACAATGAGCAGTTCTTC. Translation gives CASSPLQGALPYNEQFF.

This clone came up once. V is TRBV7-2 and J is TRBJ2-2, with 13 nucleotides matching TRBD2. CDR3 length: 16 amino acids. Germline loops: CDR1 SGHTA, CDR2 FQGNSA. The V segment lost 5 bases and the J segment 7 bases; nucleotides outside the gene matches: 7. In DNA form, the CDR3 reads TGTGCCAGCAGCCCGGGACTAGCGGGGCCCTACGGGGAGCTGTTTTTT. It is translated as CASSPGLAGPYGELFF.

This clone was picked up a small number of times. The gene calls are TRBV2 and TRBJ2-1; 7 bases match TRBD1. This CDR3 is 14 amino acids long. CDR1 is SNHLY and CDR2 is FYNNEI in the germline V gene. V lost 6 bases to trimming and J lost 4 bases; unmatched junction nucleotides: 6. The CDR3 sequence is CASRRQGDYNEQFF. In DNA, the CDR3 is TGTGCCAGCAGACGACAGGGCGATTACAATGAGCAGTTCTTC.

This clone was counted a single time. CDR3 protein: CASSWTVLQPQHF. The CDR3 DNA follows: TGTGCCAGCAGCTGGACAGTGCTTCAGCCCCAGCATTTT. The chain recombines TRBV28 with TRBJ1-5, with D maybe TRBD1 (6 bases). The CDR3 runs 13 residues. Per germline, CDR1 MDHEN and CDR2 SYDVKM. Trimming pared 6 bases from V and 6 bases from J, leaving 12 bases between.

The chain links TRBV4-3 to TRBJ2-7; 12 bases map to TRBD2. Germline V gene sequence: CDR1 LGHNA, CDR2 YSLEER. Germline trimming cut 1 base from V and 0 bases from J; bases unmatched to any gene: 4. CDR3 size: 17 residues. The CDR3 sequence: CASSQVTSGGSSYEQYF. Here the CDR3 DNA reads TGCGCCAGCAGCCAAGTGACTAGCGGGGGAAGCTCCTACGAGCAGTACTTC.